A selection of T cell receptor beta chains follows, all from one sample in a study of shared clonotypes between healthy human individuals. TCRdb's table, derived via immunoSEQ multiplex PCR, lists solely in-frame clones and lacks some. The table records fewer than 850,000 clones, roughly 96% of them present only once. Material: naive CD8+ T cells sorted from blood. All receptors come from a man under 40 in good health. Each CDR3 is given without its conserved first and last residue. The order of the fields is CDR3 protein, J gene, V gene.

CDR3: ATNRGPGNTIY
J: TRBJ1-3
V: TRBV7-9

CDR3: ASSFRGHTFGETQY
J: TRBJ2-5
V: TRBV27

CDR3: AWSEQGSDTQY
J: TRBJ2-3
V: TRBV30

CDR3: ASSQGDYGTKF
J: TRBJ2-1
V: TRBV16

CDR3: ASSHGPYSNQPQH
J: TRBJ1-5
V: TRBV28

CDR3: ASSPYSAGPYEQY
J: TRBJ2-7
V: TRBV9

CDR3: ASTIAGPALNEKLF
J: TRBJ1-4
V: TRBV28

CDR3: ASSLGLAGGADTQY
J: TRBJ2-3
V: TRBV7-7

CDR3: ASSLIGVGGGDEQF
J: TRBJ2-1
V: TRBV7-6

CDR3: SVEDGGTSGSSWNEQF
J: TRBJ2-1
V: TRBV29-1

CDR3: ASSWEVRANNEQF
J: TRBJ2-1
V: TRBV5-6

CDR3: ASSSRQGPDGNTIY
J: TRBJ1-3
V: TRBV11-2

CDR3: ASRPAGGWETQY
J: TRBJ2-5
V: TRBV10-2

CDR3: ASSPTGVGDYEQY
J: TRBJ2-7
V: TRBV27

CDR3: ASSANGRITDTQY
J: TRBJ2-3
V: TRBV9

CDR3: ASLRTGSYEQY
J: TRBJ2-7
V: TRBV27

CDR3: ASSYRGADNEQF
J: TRBJ2-1
V: TRBV5-4

CDR3: ASSFERVFAGELF
J: TRBJ2-2
V: TRBV11-2

CDR3: SVAAILAGGQWEQF
J: TRBJ2-1
V: TRBV29-1

CDR3: SVEGGETQY
J: TRBJ2-5
V: TRBV29-1

CDR3: ASRVSGGLTYEQY
J: TRBJ2-7
V: TRBV27

CDR3: ASSLDGGLAGYETQY
J: TRBJ2-5
V: TRBV7-9

CDR3: ASSRTSVDEQF
J: TRBJ2-1
V: TRBV5-5

CDR3: ASSTPGDNTGELF
J: TRBJ2-2
V: TRBV5-6

CDR3: ASTIGNEQF
J: TRBJ2-1
V: TRBV11-2

CDR3: ASEESGRQTREQY
J: TRBJ2-7
V: TRBV2

CDR3: ASSQEISVGRGYGYT
J: TRBJ1-2
V: TRBV4-1

CDR3: ASRGLSSYNEQF
J: TRBJ2-1
V: TRBV5-1

CDR3: ASSLEADYEQY
J: TRBJ2-7
V: TRBV5-4

CDR3: ASMAGGREQY
J: TRBJ2-7
V: TRBV6-1

CDR3: ASSLGRGSMGDNTGELF
J: TRBJ2-2
V: TRBV13

CDR3: ASSPYSGQGHYEQY
J: TRBJ2-7
V: TRBV19

CDR3: AAMGQTYEQY
J: TRBJ2-7
V: TRBV28

CDR3: SVELTSALNYNEQF
J: TRBJ2-1
V: TRBV29-1

CDR3: ASGLAAYEQY
J: TRBJ2-7
V: TRBV28

CDR3: ASSLWTKGNEQF
J: TRBJ2-1
V: TRBV27

CDR3: ASSFVRNGYT
J: TRBJ1-2
V: TRBV7-2

CDR3: ASSLVRAGGVNEQF
J: TRBJ2-1
V: TRBV5-1

CDR3: ASRETGTSGKVGEQY
J: TRBJ2-7
V: TRBV7-9

CDR3: ASSLLTGAGYT
J: TRBJ1-2
V: TRBV27

CDR3: ASSFSGSGARTDNEQF
J: TRBJ2-1
V: TRBV7-2

CDR3: ASSEAQGGDTQY
J: TRBJ2-3
V: TRBV6-1